This T cell receptor beta chain was retrieved from a study of blood T cells in healthy people across ages (dated by TCRdb to about 2015). Concerning the study at large: Template switching captured roughly one uniquely barcoded TCR beta cDNA molecule per two T cells in model experiments. Age-related changes in TCR beta repertoire diversity were measured in the study by deep sequencing normalized with unique cDNA molecular identifiers. Donors were grouped into four age groups: young (average 16 years), middle-aged (39), aged (around 62) and long-lived (about 90). To avoid experimental bias, donors of different ages were randomly spread across the sequencing lanes. For two donors (one aged 18 to 30 and one aged 80 or older), the study analyzed two additional independent replicas of 1 million unique cDNA reads from the same blood draw.

Paper-wide results and their limitations: Donor CMV infection status was unknown, potentially confounding age-related changes in expanded clonotypes. Because profiling used bulk unsorted PBMCs, naive and antigen-experienced compartments could not be compared conclusively. Observed TCR beta diversity per million T cells fell roughly linearly with age, and a significant reduction was already apparent by age roughly 41. The long-lived group showed more naive CD4+ T cells, fewer expanded clones and increased TCR diversity than the aged group, suggesting age selection. The percentage of naive T cells measured by flow cytometry correlated strongly with observed TCR beta diversity. Estimates of total diversity based on one million sequenced T cells were regarded as lower bounds and as underestimates.

Systemically healthy Caucasian individuals from Russia, approximately 39 in total and aged about 6 to 100 years, were included as donors. Ten milliliters of peripheral blood were drawn from each donor into EDTA-treated Vacutainer tubes. Ficoll-Paque density-gradient centrifugation was used to isolate PBMCs, with at least 7 million per sample. Total RNA was extracted from PBMCs with Trizol reagent, with at least 5.5 micrograms obtained per sample. The percentages of naive CD45RAhigh/CD27high T cells were determined by flow cytometry on a PBMC aliquot from every donor. Library generation was performed with 5' RACE. For sequencing, an Illumina HiSeq 2500 was employed. A second PCR of roughly 6 to 11 cycles was performed with a sample-barcoded 5' primer and a J-beta primer mix. A unique molecular identifier was introduced onto each TCR beta cDNA molecule by a template-switch 5' adaptor carrying 12 random nucleotides. Each sample yielded at least 3 million CDR3-containing paired-end reads. All of the RNA was converted into first-strand cDNA using the Mint cDNA synthesis kit, with a TRBC-specific oligonucleotide serving as the primer. Following uracil-DNA glycosylase treatment, all cDNA underwent a first 18-cycle PCR with the universal primers M1SS and BC2_uni_R. On the study's bioinformatics: Each sample was normalized by randomly selecting 1 million high-quality reads, each carrying a distinct molecular identifier. Reads sharing molecular identifiers were discarded rather than binned into consensus sequences. MiTCR, run with a Q25 quality threshold and the strictest error-elimination algorithm, handled CDR3 identification, clonotype clustering and error correction. A nonparametric unseen species model using Euler transformation provided a lower-bound estimate of total TCR beta diversity. Through fastp at Q25 and MiXCR, TCRdb rebuilt clones from the public reads, retaining in-frame beta chains. Under each unique CDR3 protein, matching rows form one entry showing the most common genes and DNA. What appears here as the V and J calls and clone size reflects TCRdb's work, not the paper's. This sample holds about 1,400,000 distinct CDR3 sequences; 45% to 70% were observed only once. The ten largest clones take up more than 6% of the sample.

Per the germline V gene, MDHEN is the CDR1 and SYDVKM is the CDR2. V is pared back by 8 bases and J by 9 bases, with 17 bases lying between the germline termini. The CDR3, cysteine through phenylalanine, is 14 amino acids long. Only the CDR3 DNA stays, 42 bases, in frame from base 1. With respect to this clonotype: The antigen it binds to is not known. Per-base qualities were not stored, and no clone one base away is much larger.

The source is a man aged 18 to 30 in good health. Sequences were obtained from blood. Recombination joined TRBV28 with TRBJ1-6; no D segment can be confidently identified. This receptor carries the CDR3 CASFAYQLGSPLHF. Here is the DNA: TGTGCCAGCTTTGCGTACCAGCTAGGTTCACCCCTCCACTTT.